Listed here is a single TCR beta chain. Its matching antigen is unknown. TCR beta CDR3 sequences were amplified from RNA transcripts. HTBI primers were employed in a first-round RT-PCR of the TCR CDR3. TCRdb reanalysed the multiplex PCR reads using MiXCR and keeps one entry per CDR3 protein. This table holds around 300,000 distinct CDR3 sequences, about an eighth found once. Stability of Graves' hyperthyroidism was defined as absent ophthalmopathy progression within 18 months. Exclusion of a patient resulted from uncontrolled infection, other autoimmune disease, pregnancy or lactation. The data were obtained in a study of T cells in Graves' hyperthyroidism and ophthalmopathy. Points from the study as a whole: Most thyroid clonotypes that were expanded above 0.001 also turned up in blood. Ophthalmopathy cases were set apart from stable hyperthyroidism by a 13 V-J model.

The TCR originated in a woman in her forties with Graves' hyperthyroidism. Sequences were obtained from blood.

The CDR3 DNA reads TGTGCCAGCACCCGCGACGCCTACGAGACCCAGTACTTC. Its protein is CASTRDAYETQYF. The chain uses TRBV6-2 or TRBV6-3 and TRBJ2-5; no clear D gene. The germline V gene has CDR1 MNHEY and CDR2 SVGEGT. The V gene lost 7 bases and the J gene lost 5 bases, with 14 bases spanning the gap. The CDR3 spans 13 residues.